Following are 8 T cell receptor beta chains from one sample sequenced in a study of fetal regulatory T cell absence and autoimmunity. Assay: immunoSEQ multiplex PCR; the TCRdb copy retains only in-frame clones and omits some. There are 95,000 to 100,000 clones in the sample; about two thirds occur only once, and approximately 1.9% lies in the top ten. Specimen: pancreas tissue. The receptors were gathered from a male donor with IPEX syndrome.

The chain joins TRBV30 to TRBJ2-7; D is unresolved. V was clipped by 5 bases and J by 5 bases, with 19 bases between them. This CDR3 has 14 residues. The germline CDR1 and CDR2 sequences are GTSNPN and SVGIG (reference sequence). As DNA, the CDR3 is TGTGCCTGGGGTGGGAAGGGCATCTACCACGAGCAGTACTTC. Translating it yields CAWGGKGIYHEQYF. The full variable domain, its missing parts supplied by reference TRBV30 and TRBJ2-7, is SQTIHQWPATLVQPVGSPLSLECTVEGTSNPNLYWYRQAAGRGLQLLFYSVGIGQISSEVPQNLSASRPQDRQFILSSKKLLLSDSGFYLCAWGGKGIYHEQYFGPGTRLTVT.

The rearrangement uses TRBV4-2 and TRBJ2-7; 11 bases fit TRBD2. In germline, CDR1 is LGHNA, CDR2 YNFKEQ. V gave up 2 bases and J gave up 2 bases; unmatched junction bases: 5. CDR3 length equals 16 residues. CDR3 sequence: CASSQSQTSGAYEQYF. The CDR3 DNA is TGTGCCAGCAGCCAATCTCAGACTAGCGGGGCCTACGAGCAGTACTTC.

The J gene is TRBJ2-1, the V gene TRBV7-8, with 7 positions matching TRBD2. The V segment lost 5 bases and the J segment 1 base; nucleotides outside the gene matches: 5. From germline, CDR1 is SGHVS and CDR2 FQNEAQ. The CDR3 sequence is 15 residues long. The CDR3 region has the DNA TGTGCCAGCAGCCCTCCAGCGGGGTCCTACAATGAGCAGTTCTTC. This codes for CASSPPAGSYNEQFF.

V and J are TRBV30 and TRBJ2-1; possible D gene TRBD1, 6 bases. The CDR3 sequence is 11 residues long. Germline V gives CDR1 GTSNPN, CDR2 SVGIG (reference sequence). V shed 7 bases and J shed 3 bases, with 7 bases lying between them. DNA of the CDR3: TGTGCCTTGACAGGCTACAATGAGCAGTTCTTC. This codes for CALTGYNEQFF.

J is TRBJ2-1 and V is TRBV5-6; D unclear. V lost 4 bases and J 5 bases, leaving 13 bases between the germline ends. Germline V gene data show CDR1 as SGHDT and CDR2 as YYEEEE. The CDR3 has 14 residues. The CDR3 nucleotides read TGTGCCAGCAGCGGGATGTTCATAGACAATGAGCAGTTCTTC. It is translated as CASSGMFIDNEQFF.

This chain uses TRBV30 with TRBJ1-5; D unresolved. Germline CDR1 is GTSNPN and CDR2 is SVGIG (reference sequence). CDR3 size: 15 residues. Trimming stripped 1 base from V and 2 bases from J, with 12 bases between. The CDR3 sequence is CAWSERTSGNQPQHF. The CDR3 DNA follows: TGTGCCTGGAGTGAGAGGACTTCAGGCAATCAGCCCCAGCATTTT.

This rearrangement joins TRBV30 to TRBJ2-3, with 11 bases matching TRBD2. CDR1 and CDR2 (germline): GTSNPN, SVGIG (reference sequence). The CDR3 extends over 15 amino acids. V was clipped by 3 bases and J by 2 bases; unmatched bases: 4. As DNA, the CDR3 is TGTGCCTGGAGGGTTAGCGGGGGGGTCACAGATACGCAGTATTTT. Its translation is CAWRVSGGVTDTQYF.

V is TRBV7-9 and J is TRBJ2-1; D uncertain. In germline, CDR1 is SEHNR, CDR2 FQNEAQ (reference sequence). Trimming took 1 base from V and 2 from J, leaving 9 bases between them. The length of the CDR3 is 15 residues. Written as DNA, the CDR3 is TGTGCCAGCAGCTTAGTGGACCGCACCTACAATGAGCAGTTCTTC. Translation gives CASSLVDRTYNEQFF.